The clone carrying this T cell receptor (beta chain) was recorded many times. No antigen is known for it. This sample is part of a study of T cells after yellow fever vaccination. A 5'RACE template-switching step, the method used to make TCR cDNA, added a universal primer site and UMIs. TCRdb recomputed calls from the 5' RACE reads with MiXCR, one row per CDR3 protein. The table shows about 50,000 distinct CDR3 sequences, with roughly 7.5% occurring only once. The study's findings and limits: Peaking on day 5 versus 15, the secondary response was faster but weaker. Booster samples showed a return of most primary-vaccination clones (under 98% CD4, approximately 88% CD8).

Specimen: CD8+ T cells sorted from PBMCs, collected less than 16 days after the first yellow fever vaccination. This receptor was taken from a man aged 18 to 29 who received the YFV17D yellow fever vaccine.

CDR3 loop: CARFMDEQYF. The CDR3 region has the DNA TGCGCCAGGTTTATGGACGAGCAGTACTTC. V usage is TRBV23-1 and J usage is TRBJ2-7; the D is unclear. TRBV23-1 is an open reading frame, and its role is uncertain. Trimming removed 9 bases from V and 5 bases from J, with 8 bases in between. This CDR3 contains 10 residues.